The clone carrying this TCR beta chain was counted only a few times. Both 60 Vbeta primers and 13 Jbeta primers went into the PCR. Profiled with immunoSEQ multiplex PCR; TCRdb holds only in-frame clones, not every one. The sample holds approximately 120,000 clones, roughly 63% seen once. This entry belongs to a study of cytomegalovirus exposure and HLA in healthy donors. Across the study: Clustering assigned 70% to 90% of the roughly 420 genotyped donors to the Caucasian-associated ancestry cluster.

Every donor was a healthy person donating bone marrow. There were likely unrecorded immune exposures, though donors were nominally healthy when sampled. What was sequenced was PBMCs. The receptor's source is a woman aged 70-85 years in good health and CMV-seropositive.

The CDR3 DNA sequence: TGTGCCAGCACCACAGGGTACTCTGGGGCCAACGTCCTGACTTTC. Its translation is CASTTGYSGANVLTF. The chain couples TRBV6-1 to TRBJ2-6; D might be TRBD1 (6 bases). The CDR3 extends over 15 amino acids. V was clipped by 7 bases and J by 0 bases, with 10 bases between them. CDR1 and CDR2 from the germline V gene are MNHNS and SASEGT.